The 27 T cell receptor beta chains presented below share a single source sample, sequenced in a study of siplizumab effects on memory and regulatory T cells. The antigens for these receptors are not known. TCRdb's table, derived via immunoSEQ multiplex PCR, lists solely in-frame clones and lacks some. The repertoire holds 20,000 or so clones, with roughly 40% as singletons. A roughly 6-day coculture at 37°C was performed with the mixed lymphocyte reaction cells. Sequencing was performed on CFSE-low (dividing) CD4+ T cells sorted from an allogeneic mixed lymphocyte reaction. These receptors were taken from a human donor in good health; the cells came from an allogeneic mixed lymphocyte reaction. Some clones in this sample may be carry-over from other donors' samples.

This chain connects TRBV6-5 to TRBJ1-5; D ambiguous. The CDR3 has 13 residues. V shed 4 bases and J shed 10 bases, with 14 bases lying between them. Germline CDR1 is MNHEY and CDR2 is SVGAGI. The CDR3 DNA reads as TGTGCCAGCAGTTTACAGATTGGTTTTCCCCAGCATTTT. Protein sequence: CASSLQIGFPQHF.

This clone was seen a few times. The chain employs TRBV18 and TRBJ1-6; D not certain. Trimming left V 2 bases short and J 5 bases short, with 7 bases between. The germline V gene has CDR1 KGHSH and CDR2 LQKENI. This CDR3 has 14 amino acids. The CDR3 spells CASSPWSDNSPLHF. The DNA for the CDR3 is TGTGCCAGCTCACCATGGAGTGATAATTCACCCCTCCACTTT.

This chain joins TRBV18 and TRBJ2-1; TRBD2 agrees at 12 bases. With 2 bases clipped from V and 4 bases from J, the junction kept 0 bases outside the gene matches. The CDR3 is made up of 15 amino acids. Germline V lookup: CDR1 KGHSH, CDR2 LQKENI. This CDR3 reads CASSPGLAGYNEQFF. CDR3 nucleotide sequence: TGTGCCAGCTCACCAGGACTAGCGGGGTACAATGAGCAGTTCTTC.

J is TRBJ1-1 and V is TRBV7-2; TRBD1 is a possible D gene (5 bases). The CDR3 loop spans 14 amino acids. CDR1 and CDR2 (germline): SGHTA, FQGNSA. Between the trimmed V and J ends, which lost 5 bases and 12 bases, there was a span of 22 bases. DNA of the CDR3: TGTGCCAGCAGCGCGGCAGGGCGTCCGCGTCTACCTTTCTTT. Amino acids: CASSAAGRPRLPFF.

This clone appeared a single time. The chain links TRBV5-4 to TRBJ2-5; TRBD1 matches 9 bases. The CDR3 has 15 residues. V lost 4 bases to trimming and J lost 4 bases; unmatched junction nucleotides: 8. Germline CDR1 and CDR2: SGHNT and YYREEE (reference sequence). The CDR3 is CASSNRQGGGETQYF. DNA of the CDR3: TGTGCCAGCAGCAACAGACAGGGGGGAGGAGAGACCCAGTACTTC.

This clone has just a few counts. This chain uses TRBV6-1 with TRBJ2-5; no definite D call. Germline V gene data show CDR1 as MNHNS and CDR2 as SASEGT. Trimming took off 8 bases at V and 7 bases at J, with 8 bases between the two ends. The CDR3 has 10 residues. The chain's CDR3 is CASFWATQYF. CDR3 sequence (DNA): TGTGCCAGCTTTTGGGCGACCCAGTACTTC.

DNA of the CDR3: TGTGCCAGCTCACCCGCCTACGAGCAGTACTTC. As protein: CASSPAYEQYF. The chain has TRBV18 and TRBJ2-7; D uncertain. V lost 3 bases to trimming and J lost 2 bases, with 2 bases between them. The CDR3 length is 11 residues. The V gene's germline CDR1 is KGHSH and CDR2 LQKENI.

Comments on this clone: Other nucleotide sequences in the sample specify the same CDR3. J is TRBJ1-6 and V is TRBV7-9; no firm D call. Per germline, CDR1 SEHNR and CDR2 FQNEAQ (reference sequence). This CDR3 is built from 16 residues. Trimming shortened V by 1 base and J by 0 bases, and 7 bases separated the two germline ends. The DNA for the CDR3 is TGTGCCAGCAGCTTAGGAGCGAGCTCCTATAATTCACCCCTCCACTTT. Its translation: CASSLGASSYNSPLHF.

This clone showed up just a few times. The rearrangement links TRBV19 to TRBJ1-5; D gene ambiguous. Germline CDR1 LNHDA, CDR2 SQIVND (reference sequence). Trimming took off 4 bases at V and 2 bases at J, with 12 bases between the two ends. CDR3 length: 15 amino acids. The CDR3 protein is CASSTGGVGNQPQHF. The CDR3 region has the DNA TGTGCCAGTAGTACAGGAGGTGTAGGCAATCAGCCCCAGCATTTT.

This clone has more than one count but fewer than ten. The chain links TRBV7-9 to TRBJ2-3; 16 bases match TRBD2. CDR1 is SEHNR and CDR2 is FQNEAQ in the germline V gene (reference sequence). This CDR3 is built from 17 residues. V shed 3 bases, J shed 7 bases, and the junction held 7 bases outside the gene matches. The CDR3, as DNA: TGTGCCAGCAGCTTTCCGGGACTAGCGGGGGGGCAAAATACGCAGTATTTT. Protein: CASSFPGLAGGQNTQYF.

The CDR3 DNA is TGTGCCAGCAGCCCCGGGGGGAGCCTCCCCCCTAATAACGAAGCTTTCTTT. The encoded protein is CASSPGGSLPPNNEAFF. J is TRBJ1-1 and V is TRBV7-2; D may be TRBD1 (5 bases). This CDR3 spans 17 amino acids. The V gene's germline CDR1 is SGHTA and CDR2 FQGNSA. V lost 5 bases, J lost 8 bases, and 27 bases lay in between. The entire variable domain, with the rest obtained from reference TRBV7-2 and TRBJ1-1, is as follows: GAGVSQSPSNKVTEKGKDVELRCDPISGHTALYWYRQSLGQGLEFLIYFQGNSAPDKSGLPSDRFSAERTGGSVSTLTIQRTQQEDSAVYLCASSPGGSLPPNNEAFFGQGTRLTVV.

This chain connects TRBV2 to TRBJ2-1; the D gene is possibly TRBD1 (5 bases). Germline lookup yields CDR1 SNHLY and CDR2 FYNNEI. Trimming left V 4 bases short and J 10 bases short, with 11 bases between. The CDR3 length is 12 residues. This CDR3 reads CASSGYDSEQFF. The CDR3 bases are TGTGCCAGCAGTGGGTACGACAGCGAGCAGTTCTTC. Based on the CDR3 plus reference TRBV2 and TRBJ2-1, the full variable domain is EPEVTQTPSHQVTQMGQEVILRCVPISNHLYFYWYRQILGQKVEFLVSFYNNEISEKSEIFDDQFSVERPDGSNFTLKIRSTKLEDSAMYFCASSGYDSEQFFGPGTRLTVL.

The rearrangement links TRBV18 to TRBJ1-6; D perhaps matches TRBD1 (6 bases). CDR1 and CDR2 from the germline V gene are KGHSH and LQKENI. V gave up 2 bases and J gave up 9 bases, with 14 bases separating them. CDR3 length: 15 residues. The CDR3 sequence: CASSPSVEGGSPLHF. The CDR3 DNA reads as TGTGCCAGCTCACCATCCGTAGAGGGGGGTTCACCCCTCCACTTT. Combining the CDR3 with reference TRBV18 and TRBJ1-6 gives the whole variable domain NAGVMQNPRHLVRRRGQEARLRCSPMKGHSHVYWYRQLPEEGLKFMVYLQKENIIDESGMPKERFSAEFPKEGPSILRIQQVVRGDSAAYFCASSPSVEGGSPLHFGNGTRLTVT.

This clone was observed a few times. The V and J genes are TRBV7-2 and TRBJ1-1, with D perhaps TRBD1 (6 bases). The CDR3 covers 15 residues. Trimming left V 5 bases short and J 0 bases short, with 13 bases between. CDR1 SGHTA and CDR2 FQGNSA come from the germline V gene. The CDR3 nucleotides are TGTGCCAGCAGCCGTCAGGGGACCTTGAACACTGAAGCTTTCTTT. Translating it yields CASSRQGTLNTEAFF.

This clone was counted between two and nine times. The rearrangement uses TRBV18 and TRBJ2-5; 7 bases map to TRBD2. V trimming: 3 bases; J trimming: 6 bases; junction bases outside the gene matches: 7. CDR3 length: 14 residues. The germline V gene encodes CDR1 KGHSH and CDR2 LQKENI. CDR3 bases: TGTGCCAGCTCACCCGGACTAGGTTCGAAGACCCAGTACTTC. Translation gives CASSPGLGSKTQYF.

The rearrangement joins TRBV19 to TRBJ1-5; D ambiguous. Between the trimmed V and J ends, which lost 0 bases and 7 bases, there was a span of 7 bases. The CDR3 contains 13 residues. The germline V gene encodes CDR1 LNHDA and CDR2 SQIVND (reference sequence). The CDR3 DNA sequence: TGTGCCAGTAGTATAGACAGGCAACAGCCCCAGCATTTT. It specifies CASSIDRQQPQHF.

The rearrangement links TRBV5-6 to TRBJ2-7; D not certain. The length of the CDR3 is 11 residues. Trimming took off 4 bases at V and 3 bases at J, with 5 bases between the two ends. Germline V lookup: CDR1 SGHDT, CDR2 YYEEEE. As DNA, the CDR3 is TGTGCCAGCAGCATTATCTACGAGCAGTACTTC. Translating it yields CASSIIYEQYF.

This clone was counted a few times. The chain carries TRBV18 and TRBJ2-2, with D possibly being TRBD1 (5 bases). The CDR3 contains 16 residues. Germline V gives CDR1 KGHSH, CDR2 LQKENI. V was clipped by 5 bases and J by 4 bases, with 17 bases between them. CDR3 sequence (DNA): TGTGCCAGCTCATCGCCAGGGAATATGCGCACCGGGGAGCTGTTTTTT. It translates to CASSSPGNMRTGELFF.

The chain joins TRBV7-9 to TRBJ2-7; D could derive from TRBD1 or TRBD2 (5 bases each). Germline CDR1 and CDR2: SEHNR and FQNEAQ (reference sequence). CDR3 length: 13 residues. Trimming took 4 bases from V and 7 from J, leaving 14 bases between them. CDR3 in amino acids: CASSSIGAREQYF. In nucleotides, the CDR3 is TGTGCCAGCAGCTCGATCGGGGCCAGGGAGCAGTACTTC.

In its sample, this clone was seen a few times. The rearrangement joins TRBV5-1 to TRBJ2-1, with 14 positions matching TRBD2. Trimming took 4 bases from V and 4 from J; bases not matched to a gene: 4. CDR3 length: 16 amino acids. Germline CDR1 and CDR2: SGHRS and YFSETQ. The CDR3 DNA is TGCGCCAGCAGCGCTGGACTAGCGGGGGGATACAATGAGCAGTTCTTC. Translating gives CASSAGLAGGYNEQFF.

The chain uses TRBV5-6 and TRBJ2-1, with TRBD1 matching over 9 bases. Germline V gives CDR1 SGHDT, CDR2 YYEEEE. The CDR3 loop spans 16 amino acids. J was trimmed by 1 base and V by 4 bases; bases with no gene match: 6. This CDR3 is CASSPRGTGSYNEQFF. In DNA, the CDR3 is TGTGCCAGCAGCCCTAGGGGGACAGGGTCCTACAATGAGCAGTTCTTC.

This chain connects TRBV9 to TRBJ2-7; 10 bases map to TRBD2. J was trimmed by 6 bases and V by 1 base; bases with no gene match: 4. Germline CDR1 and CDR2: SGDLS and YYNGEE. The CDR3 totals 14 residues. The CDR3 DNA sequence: TGTGCCAGCAGCGTAATCCCTAGCGGGGGCGAGCAGTACTTC. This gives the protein CASSVIPSGGEQYF.

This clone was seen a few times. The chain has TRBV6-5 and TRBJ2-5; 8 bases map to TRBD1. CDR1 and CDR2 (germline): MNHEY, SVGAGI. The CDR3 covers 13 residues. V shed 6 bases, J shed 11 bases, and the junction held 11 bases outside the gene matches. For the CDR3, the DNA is TGTGCCAGCAGGGCTCAGGGGGCTGGGATACAGTACTTC. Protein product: CASRAQGAGIQYF.

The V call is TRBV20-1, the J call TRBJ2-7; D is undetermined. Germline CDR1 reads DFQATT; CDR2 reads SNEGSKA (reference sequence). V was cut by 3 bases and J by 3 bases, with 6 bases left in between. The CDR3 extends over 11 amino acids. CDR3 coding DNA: TGCAGTGCTAGTAGGCTCTACGAGCAGTACTTC. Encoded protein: CSASRLYEQYF.

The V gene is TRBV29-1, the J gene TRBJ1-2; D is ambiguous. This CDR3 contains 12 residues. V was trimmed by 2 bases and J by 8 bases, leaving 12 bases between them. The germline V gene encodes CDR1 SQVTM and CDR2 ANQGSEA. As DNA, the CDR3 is TGCAGCGTTGAACTCGACGTAAGAGGCTACACCTTC. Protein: CSVELDVRGYTF.

The CDR3 bases are TGTGCCAGCAGTTTCGACAGGGTCGCCTACAATGAGCAGTTCTTC. Amino acid sequence: CASSFDRVAYNEQFF. The chain links TRBV2 to TRBJ2-1, with 7 bases fitting TRBD1. The CDR3 runs 15 residues. Trimming at V came to 5 bases and at J to 2 bases, leaving 6 bases not matched to a gene. Germline V gives CDR1 SNHLY, CDR2 FYNNEI.

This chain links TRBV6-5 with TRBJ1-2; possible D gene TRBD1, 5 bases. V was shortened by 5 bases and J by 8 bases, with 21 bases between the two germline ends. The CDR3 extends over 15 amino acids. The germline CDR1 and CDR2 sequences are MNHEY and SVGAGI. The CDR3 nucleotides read TGTGCCAGCAGTGCCCCCGTAGGGGTCCCCCTAGGCTACACCTTC. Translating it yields CASSAPVGVPLGYTF.